This is a list of T cell receptor beta chains from one sample in a study of blood T cell repertoires in COVID-19. Method: immunoSEQ multiplex PCR; TCRdb's copy keeps in-frame clones and lacks some. The repertoire holds approximately 300,000 clones, more than 85% seen once, with about 4% in the top ten. What was sequenced was PBMCs or T cells enriched from blood (not recorded which). The receptors were sampled from a woman aged 30 to 39 who had been exposed to COVID-19. CDR3s include the opening cysteine and the closing phenylalanine or tryptophan. A D gene is named only where the DNA matches it firmly. The size entry is marked missing in some rows and otherwise reads once, few, many or a size class.

>15|-|-|TRBV4-3|TRBJ1-3
TGCGCCAGCAGCCAAGAAGGGGCTTCTGGAAACACCATATATTTT
CASSQEGASGNTIYF
>15|TRBD1|-|TRBV4-3|TRBJ1-2
TGCGCCAGCAGCCAAGATCGGGACAGGGACTATGGCTACACCTTC
CASSQDRDRDYGYTF
>15|TRBD1|-|TRBV28|TRBJ1-3
TGTGCCAGCTGCCCCGGGACAGGGGAAAGAAACACCATATATTTT
CASCPGTGERNTIYF
>15|TRBD1|-|TRBV28|TRBJ1-4
TGTGCCAGCAGTCCCCTTGGGACAGGGTTTGAAAAACTGTTTTTT
CASSPLGTGFEKLFF
>15|TRBD1|-|TRBV10-3|TRBJ2-7
TGTGCCATCAGCCAACCCGGGACAGGGACCTACGAGCAGTACTTC
CAISQPGTGTYEQYF
>13|-|-|TRBV30|TRBJ1-1
TGTGCCTGGAGGGCCTTCAGGGACACTGAAGCTTTCTTT
CAWRAFRDTEAFF
>14|-|-|TRBV7-6|TRBJ1-1
TGTGCCAGCAGCTTAATTAGTGCGAACACTGAAGCTTTCTTT
CASSLISANTEAFF
>15|TRBD1|-|TRBV29-1|TRBJ1-2
TGCAGCGCCCATCGTCGGCAGGGGGCGCTTACTGGCTACACCTTC
CSAHRRQGALTGYTF
>18|TRBD2|-|TRBV7-9|TRBJ2-5
TGTGCCAGCAGCTTGAACCGACTAGCGGGAGACTCCCAAGAGACCCAGTACTTC
CASSLNRLAGDSQETQYF
>13|-|-|TRBV6-4|TRBJ2-7
TGTGCCAGCAGTTCAGAACAGGGTGGGGAGCAGTACTTC
CASSSEQGGEQYF
>13|-|-|TRBV7-8|TRBJ2-7
TGTGCCAGCAGCTTAGAGGGAGCCTACGAGCAGTACTTC
CASSLEGAYEQYF
>14|-|once|TRBV4-1|TRBJ2-3
TGCGCCAGCAGCCGACTGAAGAGCACAGATACGCAGTATTTT
CASSRLKSTDTQYF
>15|-|-|TRBV18|TRBJ1-2
TGTGCCAGCTCACCAGAGACAGGATCAGGCGCTGGCTACACCTTC
CASSPETGSGAGYTF
>12|-|-|TRBV11-2|TRBJ2-2
TGTGCCAGCAGCCGGGACATCGGGGAGCTGTTTTTT
CASSRDIGELFF
>14|TRBD1|-|TRBV9|TRBJ1-2
TGTGCCAGCAGCGTAGGACAGGGTAACTATGGCTACACCTTC
CASSVGQGNYGYTF
>14|TRBD2|-|TRBV3-1/TRBV3-2|TRBJ2-1
TGTGCCAGCAGCCAAGTGCGGGAGAGGAATGAGCAGTTCTTC
CASSQVRERNEQFF
>15|TRBD2|-|TRBV5-4|TRBJ2-5
TGTGCCAGCAGCTCCGGACTAGCGGGGAAGGAGACCCAGTACTTC
CASSSGLAGKETQYF
>17|TRBD1|-|TRBV3-1/TRBV3-2|TRBJ1-1
TGTGCCAGCAGCCAAGATCCCACCGGGACAGTGAACACTGAAGCTTTCTTT
CASSQDPTGTVNTEAFF
>17|-|-|TRBV7-9|TRBJ1-6
TGTGCCAGCAGCTTAGCGCGTCTTTGGGGGGAAGATTCACCCCTCCACTTT
CASSLARLWGEDSPLHF
>18|-|-|TRBV5-1|TRBJ2-7
TGCGCCAGCAGCCTCCGCCACCAGGACAGCCTGTTGAGGCACGAGCAGTACTTC
CASSLRHQDSLLRHEQYF
>16|TRBD2|-|TRBV7-7|TRBJ2-5
TGTGCCAGCAGCTTGGGACTAGCGGGGCTTTGGGAGACCCAGTACTTC
CASSLGLAGLWETQYF
>15|TRBD1|once|TRBV18|TRBJ2-3
TGTGCCAGCTCACCTGGACAGGGTGCCCCAGATACGCAGTATTTT
CASSPGQGAPDTQYF
>13|-|-|TRBV5-1|TRBJ2-2
TGCGCCAGCAGCTTGGTGTCCGCCGGGGAGCTGTTTTTT
CASSLVSAGELFF
>15|TRBD1|few|TRBV19|TRBJ1-5
TGTGCCAGTAGCCCCGCGACAGGGCGTGTTCAGCCCCAGCATTTT
CASSPATGRVQPQHF
>14|TRBD1|few|TRBV27|TRBJ2-2
TGTGCCAGCACCAGGACAGGGAGAACCGGGGAGCTGTTTTTT
CASTRTGRTGELFF
>13|-|-|TRBV5-6|TRBJ1-1
TGTGCCAGCAGCTTGGGTCTTCACACTGAAGCTTTCTTT
CASSLGLHTEAFF
>13|TRBD1|once|TRBV5-4|TRBJ2-1
TGTGCCAGCTCCAGGGACAGGCCTTATGAGCAGTTCTTC
CASSRDRPYEQFF
>17|TRBD1|-|TRBV24-1|TRBJ1-2
TGTGCCACCAGTGACGGCCCCGGGACAGGGGTGAACTATGGCTACACCTTC
CATSDGPGTGVNYGYTF
>13|-|few|TRBV4-1|TRBJ2-2
TGCGCCAGCAGCCCTATGAACACCGGGGAGCTGTTTTTT
CASSPMNTGELFF
>19|-|once|TRBV27|TRBJ2-7
TGTGCCAGCAGTTTATCCCTCTCCCTCTCCCCAGGGGAGTCCTACGAGCAGTACTTC
CASSLSLSLSPGESYEQYF
>15|TRBD2|-|TRBV19|TRBJ2-1
TGTGCCAGTACCCCTAGCGGGGGCCTCTACAATGAGCAGTTCTTC
CASTPSGGLYNEQFF
>15|-|-|TRBV6-5|TRBJ2-3
TGTGCCAGCAGTCCGGGACTGTTACGCACAGATACGCAGTATTTT
CASSPGLLRTDTQYF
>14|-|few|TRBV5-5|TRBJ1-1
TGTGCCAGCAGCTTGCGGGGGGGCGGCACTGAAGCTTTCTTT
CASSLRGGGTEAFF
>16|TRBD1|-|TRBV9|TRBJ2-3
TGTGCCAGCAGCGCTGGCATAGGACAGGGTGAGGATACGCAGTATTTT
CASSAGIGQGEDTQYF
>15|TRBD1|-|TRBV7-8|TRBJ1-1
TGTGCCAGCAGCCCACGGACAGGGTCGGACACTGAAGCTTTCTTT
CASSPRTGSDTEAFF